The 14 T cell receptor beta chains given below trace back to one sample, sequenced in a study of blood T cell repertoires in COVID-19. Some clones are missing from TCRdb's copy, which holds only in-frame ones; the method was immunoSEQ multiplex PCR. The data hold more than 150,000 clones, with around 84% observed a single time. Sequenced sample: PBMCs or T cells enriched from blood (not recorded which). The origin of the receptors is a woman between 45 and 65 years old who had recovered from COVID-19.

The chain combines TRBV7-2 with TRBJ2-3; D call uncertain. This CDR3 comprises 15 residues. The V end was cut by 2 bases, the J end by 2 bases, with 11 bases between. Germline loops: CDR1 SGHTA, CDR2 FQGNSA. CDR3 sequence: CASSLSSRNTDTQYF. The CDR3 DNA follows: TGTGCCAGCAGCTTAAGTAGTAGAAACACAGATACGCAGTATTTT.

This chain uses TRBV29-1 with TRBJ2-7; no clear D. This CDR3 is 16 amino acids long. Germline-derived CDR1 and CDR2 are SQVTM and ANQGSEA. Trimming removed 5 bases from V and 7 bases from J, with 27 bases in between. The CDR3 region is CSVYFPPGVVAAEQYF. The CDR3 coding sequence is TGCAGCGTTTACTTCCCGCCAGGCGTGGTGGCCGCGGAGCAGTACTTC.

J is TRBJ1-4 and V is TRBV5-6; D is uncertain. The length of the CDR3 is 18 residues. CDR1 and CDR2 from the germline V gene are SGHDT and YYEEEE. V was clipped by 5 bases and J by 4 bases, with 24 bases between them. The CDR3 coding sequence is TGTGCCAGCAGTTCCCCAACTAGCACGGGATCCGATAATGAAAAACTGTTTTTT. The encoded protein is CASSSPTSTGSDNEKLFF.

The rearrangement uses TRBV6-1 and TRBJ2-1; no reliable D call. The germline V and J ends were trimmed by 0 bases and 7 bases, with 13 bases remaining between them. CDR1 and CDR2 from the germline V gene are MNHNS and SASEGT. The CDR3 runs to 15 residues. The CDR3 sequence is CASSEALGRRNEQFF. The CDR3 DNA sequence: TGTGCCAGCAGTGAAGCGCTGGGCCGAAGGAATGAGCAGTTCTTC.

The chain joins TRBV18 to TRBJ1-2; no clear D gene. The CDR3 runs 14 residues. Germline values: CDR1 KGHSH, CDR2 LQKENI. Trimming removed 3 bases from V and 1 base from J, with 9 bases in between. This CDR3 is CASSPTLDNYGYTF. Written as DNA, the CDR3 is TGTGCCAGCTCACCGACACTAGATAACTATGGCTACACCTTC.

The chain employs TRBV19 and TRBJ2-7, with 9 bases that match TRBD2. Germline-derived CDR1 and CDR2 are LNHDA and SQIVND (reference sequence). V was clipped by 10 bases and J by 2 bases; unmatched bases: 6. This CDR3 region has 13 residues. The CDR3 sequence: CATKREAPYEQYF. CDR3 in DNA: TGTGCCACGAAGCGGGAGGCCCCCTACGAGCAGTACTTC. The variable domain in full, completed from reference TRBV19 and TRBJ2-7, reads DGGITQSPKYLFRKEGQNVTLSCEQNLNHDAMYWYRQDPGQGLRLIYYSQIVNDFQKGDIAEGYSVSREKKESFPLTVTSAQKNPTAFYLCATKREAPYEQYFGPGTRLTVT.

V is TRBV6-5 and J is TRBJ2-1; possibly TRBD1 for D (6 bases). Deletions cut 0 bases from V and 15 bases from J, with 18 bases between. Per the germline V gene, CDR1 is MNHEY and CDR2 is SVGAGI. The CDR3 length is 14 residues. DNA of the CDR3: TGTGCCAGCAGTTACTCCCCGACAGGCAACGAGTGGTTCTTC. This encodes CASSYSPTGNEWFF.

The chain's CDR3 is CASSPETGQGTYEQYF. The CDR3 coding sequence is TGTGCCAGCAGCCCCGAAACTGGACAGGGGACCTACGAGCAGTACTTC. This rearrangement joins TRBV7-9 to TRBJ2-7; TRBD1 matches at 9 bases. Unmatched junction bases numbered 10, after V lost 5 bases and J lost 2 bases. The CDR3 consists of 16 residues. Germline V CDR1 and CDR2: SEHNR, FQNEAQ (reference sequence).

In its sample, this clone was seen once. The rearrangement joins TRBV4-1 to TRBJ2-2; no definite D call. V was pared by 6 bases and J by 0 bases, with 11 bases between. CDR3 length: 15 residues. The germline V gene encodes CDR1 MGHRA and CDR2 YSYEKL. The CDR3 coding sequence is TGCGCCAGCAGTCTCCTAGTCGCGAACACCGGGGAGCTGTTTTTT. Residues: CASSLLVANTGELFF.

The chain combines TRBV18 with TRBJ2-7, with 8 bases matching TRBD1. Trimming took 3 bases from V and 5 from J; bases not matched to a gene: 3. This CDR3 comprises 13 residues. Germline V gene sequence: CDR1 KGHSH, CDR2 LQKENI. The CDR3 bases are TGTGCCAGCTCACCCCAGACAGGGGACGAGCAGTACTTC. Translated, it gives CASSPQTGDEQYF.

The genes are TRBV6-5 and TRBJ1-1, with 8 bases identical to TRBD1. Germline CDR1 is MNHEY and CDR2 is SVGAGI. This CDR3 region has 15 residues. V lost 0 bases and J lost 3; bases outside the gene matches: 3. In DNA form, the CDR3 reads TGTGCCAGCAGTTACTCCTTGACAGGGGACACTGAAGCTTTCTTT. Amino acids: CASSYSLTGDTEAFF.

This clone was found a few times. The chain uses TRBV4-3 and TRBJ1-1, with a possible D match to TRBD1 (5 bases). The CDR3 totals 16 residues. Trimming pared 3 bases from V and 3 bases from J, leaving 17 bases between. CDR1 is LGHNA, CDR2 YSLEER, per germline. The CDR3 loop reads CASSQGRTSGDTEAFF. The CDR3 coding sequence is TGCGCCAGCAGCCAGGGACGAACCTCGGGGGACACTGAAGCTTTCTTT.

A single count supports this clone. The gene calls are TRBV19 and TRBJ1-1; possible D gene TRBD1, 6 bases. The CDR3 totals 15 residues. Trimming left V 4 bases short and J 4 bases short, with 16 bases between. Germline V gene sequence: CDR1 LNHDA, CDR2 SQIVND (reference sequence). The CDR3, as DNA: TGTGCCAGTAGTACCTTACAGGGATTCAGCACTGAAGCTTTCTTT. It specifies CASSTLQGFSTEAFF.

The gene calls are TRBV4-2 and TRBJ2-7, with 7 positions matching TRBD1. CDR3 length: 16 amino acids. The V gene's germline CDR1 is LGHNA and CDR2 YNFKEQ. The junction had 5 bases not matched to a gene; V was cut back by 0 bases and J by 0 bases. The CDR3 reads CASSQDSGTASYEQYF. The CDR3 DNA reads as TGTGCCAGCAGCCAAGACTCCGGGACAGCCTCCTACGAGCAGTACTTC.